This TCR beta chain was obtained from a study of blood T cell repertoires in COVID-19. Whole-study context: Spain, Italy and the United States supplied samples that represented acute and convalescent COVID-19. PBMCs, B-cell-depleted T cells, or T cells provided the cDNA or gDNA that made up the material.

Original data processing: Amplification of reference gene primers provided the estimated nucleated cell counts. TCRdb's table, derived via immunoSEQ multiplex PCR, lists solely in-frame clones and lacks some. That table is the source of V, J and clone size, and D and trimming were worked out from the DNA. The sample has roughly 200,000 clones; 79% are singletons. Patients at the Seattle site were enrolled during active infection and followed longitudinally. The TCR comes from a woman between 40 and 55 years old with COVID-19, enrolled during active disease. The sequencing sample was made of peripheral blood.

CDR3 loop: CASSYGRGDSPLHF. The CDR3 nucleotides are TGTGCCAGCAGTTACGGCAGGGGTGATTCACCCCTCCACTTT. The V gene is TRBV6-5, the J gene TRBJ1-6; possibly TRBD1 for D (6 bases). Trimming removed 2 bases from V and 8 bases from J, with 10 bases in between. The germline gives CDR1 MNHEY, CDR2 SVGAGI. The CDR3 has 14 amino acids.